These 28 T cell receptor beta chains share one sample of origin, sequenced in a study of T cell responses to AZD1222 COVID-19 vaccine. Generated by immunoSEQ multiplex PCR, the TCRdb table keeps only in-frame clones and is missing some. The table lists 150,000 to 200,000 clones, around 90% of them singletons. The starting material was peripheral blood, obtained 28 days after the second AZD1222 dose. The receptors shown here come from an adult who received the AZD1222 COVID-19 vaccine.

The count of this clone is one. The gene calls are TRBV12-5 and TRBJ2-6; possible D gene TRBD1, 6 bases. The germline V gene encodes CDR1 LGHNT and CDR2 FRNRAP. Trimming left V 10 bases short and J 0 bases short, with 10 bases between. The CDR3 has 14 residues. CDR3 sequence (DNA): TGTGCTACAGGGGAAGGCTCTGGGGCCAACGTCCTGACTTTC. Translation gives CATGEGSGANVLTF.

The chain joins TRBV6-2 or TRBV6-3 to TRBJ2-7, with 12 bases fitting TRBD2. The CDR3 runs 16 residues. Germline V CDR1 and CDR2: MNHEY, SVGEGT. The V and J ends lost 5 bases and 1 base, in that order; junction bases with no gene match: 6. CDR3: CASSTKTSGGSYEQYF. CDR3 nucleotide sequence: TGTGCCAGCAGTACGAAAACTAGCGGGGGGTCCTACGAGCAGTACTTC.

This clone was observed a single time. The chain recombines TRBV14 with TRBJ1-1; D remains ambiguous. There are 12 residues in the CDR3. CDR1 SGHDN and CDR2 FVKESK come from the germline V gene. The V end lost 0 bases, the J end lost 7 bases, and 6 bases lay between the germline ends. DNA of the CDR3: TGTGCCAGCAGCCAAGATACGTTTGAAGCTTTCTTT. Residues: CASSQDTFEAFF.

The gene calls are TRBV7-2 and TRBJ2-3, with D hard to call. V lost 2 bases to trimming and J lost 6 bases, with 18 bases between them. Per the germline V gene, CDR1 is SGHTA and CDR2 is FQGNSA. The CDR3 is made up of 16 amino acids. CDR3: CASSLSPPNPQDTQYF. The CDR3 DNA reads as TGTGCCAGCAGCTTATCCCCCCCAAACCCTCAGGATACGCAGTATTTT.

The rearrangement links TRBV19 to TRBJ1-1; 8 bases match TRBD1. The CDR3 has 13 amino acids. V dropped 8 bases and J dropped 1; count of bases not matched to a gene: 3. CDR1 is LNHDA, CDR2 SQIVND, per germline (reference sequence). The CDR3 loop reads CASAGTGNTEAFF. The CDR3 DNA is TGTGCCAGTGCCGGGACAGGGAACACTGAAGCTTTCTTT.

The chain employs TRBV4-1 and TRBJ2-7, with a possible D match to TRBD1 (6 bases). Germline V gives CDR1 MGHRA, CDR2 YSYEKL. The V end lost 5 bases, the J end lost 5 bases, and 13 bases lay between the germline ends. The CDR3 has 13 amino acids. For the CDR3, the DNA is TGCGCCAGCAGCACAAACAGGGACCACGAGCAGTACTTC. Translated, it gives CASSTNRDHEQYF.

V usage is TRBV5-4 and J usage is TRBJ2-3, with D perhaps TRBD1 or TRBD2 (7 bases each). The ends were cut back, 7 bases at V and 0 bases at J, with 18 bases in the middle. In germline, CDR1 is SGHNT, CDR2 YYREEE (reference sequence). CDR3 length: 16 amino acids. The CDR3 DNA sequence: TGTGCCAGCCCAGGGGGGGGAGCATCTAGCACAGATACGCAGTATTTT. It yields the protein CASPGGGASSTDTQYF.

The chain carries TRBV28 and TRBJ1-1, with D unclear. The CDR3 extends over 14 amino acids. V was clipped by 6 bases and J by 6 bases, with 17 bases between them. CDR1 is MDHEN, CDR2 SYDVKM, per germline. CDR3 sequence (DNA): TGTGCCAGCAGCTTTCCCCCGTCTGGGCCTGAAGCTTTCTTT. This translates into CASSFPPSGPEAFF.

This rearrangement joins TRBV10-3 to TRBJ1-1; no firm D call. CDR1 and CDR2 (germline): ENHRY, SYGVKD. The CDR3 runs 11 residues. V was pared by 3 bases and J by 5 bases, with 4 bases between. The CDR3 is CAISDRTEAFF. The CDR3 DNA follows: TGTGCCATCAGTGATCGGACTGAAGCTTTCTTT.

V is TRBV15 and J is TRBJ1-5; D might be TRBD1 (5 bases). The CDR3 covers 15 residues. V was clipped by 9 bases and J by 0 bases, with 15 bases between them. The germline gives CDR1 LNHNV, CDR2 YYDKDF (reference sequence). CDR3 loop: CATSYKTVSNQPQHF. The DNA for the CDR3 is TGTGCCACAAGCTACAAGACAGTTAGCAATCAGCCCCAGCATTTT.

The V call is TRBV2, the J call TRBJ2-1; 9 positions agree with TRBD1. V was clipped by 6 bases and J by 3 bases; unmatched bases: 6. CDR1 is SNHLY, CDR2 FYNNEI, per germline. This CDR3 has 15 residues. The CDR3, as DNA: TGTGCCAGCAGCCCCCCGGGACAGGGCTACAATGAGCAGTTCTTC. The encoded protein is CASSPPGQGYNEQFF.

This chain uses TRBV2 with TRBJ1-1; 7 bases fit TRBD1. This CDR3 contains 14 residues. Germline V CDR1 and CDR2: SNHLY, FYNNEI. The trim removed 9 bases at V and 1 base at J, leaving 8 bases unmatched. In DNA form, the CDR3 reads TGTGCCAGGAGACAGGGTGGCAGGAACACTGAAGCTTTCTTT. This gives the protein CARRQGGRNTEAFF.

V is TRBV5-1 and J is TRBJ2-7; D assignment may be TRBD1 or TRBD2 (5 bases each). The V gene's germline CDR1 is SGHRS and CDR2 YFSETQ. The CDR3 spans 15 residues. V was clipped by 3 bases and J by 4 bases, with 17 bases between them. The CDR3 DNA sequence: TGCGCCAGCAGCTCGAGGGACGTCGGGATTTACGAGCAGTACTTC. Translating gives CASSSRDVGIYEQYF.

The V gene is TRBV4-1, the J gene TRBJ1-1; D is uncertain. Trimming pared 3 bases from V and 5 bases from J, leaving 10 bases between. CDR3 length: 13 residues. Germline lookup yields CDR1 MGHRA and CDR2 YSYEKL. This chain's CDR3 is CASSQVQRTEAFF. The CDR3 nucleotides read TGCGCCAGCAGCCAGGTTCAGAGGACTGAAGCTTTCTTT.

This clone was seen a few times. The V and J genes are TRBV23-1 and TRBJ2-2, with 10 bases matching TRBD1. TRBV23-1 is an open reading frame, and its role is uncertain. CDR3 length: 19 residues. The V gene end was trimmed by 4 bases and the J gene end by 0 bases; junction bases not matched to a gene: 11. The chain's CDR3 is CASSRPGQGSQPNTGELFF. Written as DNA, the CDR3 is TGCGCCAGCAGTCGTCCGGGACAGGGGTCCCAACCGAACACCGGGGAGCTGTTTTTT.

The chain is built from TRBV20-1 and TRBJ2-1; 8 bases line up with TRBD2. The V and J ends lost 3 bases and 1 base, in that order; junction bases with no gene match: 8. CDR3 length: 16 amino acids. CDR1 is DFQATT, CDR2 SNEGSKA, per germline (reference sequence). CDR3 coding DNA: TGCAGTGCTAGTGCGTTTGAGCGGGGGTCCTACAATGAGCAGTTCTTC. This translates into CSASAFERGSYNEQFF.

This rearrangement joins TRBV28 to TRBJ2-7, with 11 bases fitting TRBD2. The CDR3 has 17 amino acids. V trimming: 3 bases; J trimming: 3 bases; junction bases outside the gene matches: 10. Germline CDR1 and CDR2: MDHEN and SYDVKM. This chain's CDR3 is CASSFDASGGFNYEQYF. As DNA, the CDR3 is TGTGCCAGCAGTTTCGATGCTAGCGGGGGGTTTAACTACGAGCAGTACTTC.

This chain connects TRBV5-4 to TRBJ2-7; possibly TRBD1 or TRBD2 for D (5 bases each). Germline loops: CDR1 SGHNT, CDR2 YYREEE (reference sequence). The germline V and J ends were trimmed by 0 bases and 5 bases, with 18 bases remaining between them. This CDR3 has 16 amino acids. CDR3 in amino acids: CASSLALGPVGNEQYF. The CDR3 coding sequence is TGTGCCAGCAGCTTGGCTTTGGGACCAGTGGGCAACGAGCAGTACTTC.

This clone was recorded once. V and J are TRBV7-2 and TRBJ1-2, with D possibly being TRBD1 (6 bases). The CDR3 loop spans 13 amino acids. Trimming stripped 3 bases from V and 3 bases from J, with 8 bases between. CDR1 is SGHTA, CDR2 FQGNSA, per germline. The CDR3 sequence: CASSFRGDYGYTF. The CDR3 DNA sequence: TGTGCCAGCAGCTTTAGGGGGGACTATGGCTACACCTTC.

The V and J genes are TRBV28 and TRBJ1-4; TRBD1 matches 11 bases. With V trimmed by 6 bases and J by 0 bases, 3 bases remained unmatched. The CDR3 has 16 residues. Germline CDR1 MDHEN, CDR2 SYDVKM. DNA of the CDR3: TGTGCCAGCAGCCGGGACAGGGGGGCAACTAATGAAAAACTGTTTTTT. This codes for CASSRDRGATNEKLFF.

The sample holds one count of this clone. V is TRBV28 and J is TRBJ2-5; D call uncertain. V was clipped by 4 bases and J by 4 bases, with 10 bases between them. The V gene's germline CDR1 is MDHEN and CDR2 SYDVKM. The CDR3 spans 13 residues. CDR3 in DNA: TGTGCCAGCAGTTCGGGCCTACGAGAGACCCAGTACTTC. It is translated as CASSSGLRETQYF.

The chain has TRBV5-1 and TRBJ1-2; possible D gene TRBD1, 5 bases. Germline-derived CDR1 and CDR2 are SGHRS and YFSETQ. V lost 5 bases, J lost 8 bases, and 16 bases lay in between. The CDR3 is 13 residues long. CDR3 coding DNA: TGCGCCAGCAGGATCCAGGGTCAAGGGGGCTACACCTTC. This encodes CASRIQGQGGYTF.

The chain joins TRBV7-2 to TRBJ1-5; no firm D call. The CDR3 extends over 15 amino acids. The germline V and J ends were trimmed by 5 bases and 0 bases, with 11 bases remaining between them. Germline-derived CDR1 and CDR2 are SGHTA and FQGNSA. The CDR3 nucleotides are TGTGCCAGCAGCCCCGGCGGGAATAGCAATCAGCCCCAGCATTTT. Translating it yields CASSPGGNSNQPQHF.

The chain employs TRBV19 and TRBJ1-1, with 7 positions matching TRBD1. V was clipped by 6 bases and J by 1 base; unmatched bases: 8. This CDR3 has 15 amino acids. The germline CDR1 and CDR2 sequences are LNHDA and SQIVND (reference sequence). Here the CDR3 reads CASRRQGGGNTEAFF. CDR3 DNA: TGTGCCAGTAGGCGACAGGGCGGGGGGAACACTGAAGCTTTCTTT.

This chain joins TRBV3-1 (or the pseudogene TRBV3-2) and TRBJ1-1; D is unresolved. V lost 0 bases and J 1 base, leaving 9 bases between the germline ends. CDR3 length: 15 amino acids. The germline V gene encodes CDR1 LGHDT and CDR2 YNNKEL (reference sequence). CDR3 DNA: TGTGCCAGCAGCCAAGATTTCCCAGCGAACACTGAAGCTTTCTTT. Protein: CASSQDFPANTEAFF.

This sequence joins TRBV7-3 and TRBJ1-1, with D perhaps matching TRBD1 (6 bases). V lost 5 bases and J 1 base, leaving 14 bases between the germline ends. The CDR3 is 15 residues long. Germline V gene lookup returns CDR1 SGHTA and CDR2 FQGTGA. In DNA form, the CDR3 reads TGTGCCAGCAGCCCGCTACAGGGAGGGAACACTGAAGCTTTCTTT. Protein sequence: CASSPLQGGNTEAFF.

Written as DNA, the CDR3 is TGTGCCAGCAGCCGGACTAGCGGGGGTTTCAATGAGCAGTTCTTC. It specifies CASSRTSGGFNEQFF. The V call is TRBV5-4, the J call TRBJ2-1; TRBD2 matches at 13 bases. V lost 4 bases to trimming and J lost 6 bases; unmatched junction nucleotides: 4. Germline loops: CDR1 SGHNT, CDR2 YYREEE (reference sequence). The CDR3 consists of 15 residues. The variable domain in full, with the rest retrieved from reference TRBV5-4 and TRBJ2-1, is ETGVTQSPTHLIKTRGQQVTLRCSSQSGHNTVSWYQQALGQGPQFIFQYYREEENGRGNFPPRFSGLQFPNYSSELNVNALELDDSALYLCASSRTSGGFNEQFFGPGTRLTVL.

The chain has TRBV5-1 and TRBJ1-1; D might be TRBD1 (6 bases). The V gene lost 4 bases and the J gene lost 4 bases, with 14 bases spanning the gap. Per germline, CDR1 SGHRS and CDR2 YFSETQ. The CDR3 is 14 residues long. The CDR3 region has the DNA TGCGCCAGCAGCGAACAGGGAAGGGGCACTGAAGCTTTCTTT. Its protein product is CASSEQGRGTEAFF.